A selection of T cell receptor beta chains follows, all from one sample in a study of Ad26.COV2.S vaccination and SARS-CoV-2 variants. The repertoire was sequenced with immunoSEQ multiplex PCR; TCRdb's copy has only in-frame clones and lacks some. Among 380,000 or so clones, about four fifths were seen once, and the ten largest hold about 7.4%. The material was peripheral blood, obtained in a trial of Ad26.COV2.S vaccine versus placebo. These receptors originate from a person aged 18 to 59 who received the Ad26.COV2.S COVID-19 vaccine or a placebo. CDR3s include the opening cysteine and the closing phenylalanine or tryptophan. D genes are given only for firm matches. The size of a clone is reported for some rows only, either as once, few or many, or as a class for expanded clones.

j_gene	d_gene	abundance	v_gene	CDR3nt	CDR3aa
TRBJ1-2	-	-	TRBV5-1	TGCGCCAGCAGCGGGCAGGGACACCTGTATGGCTACACCTTC	CASSGQGHLYGYTF
TRBJ1-1	-	once	TRBV19	TGTGCCAGTGGACGGGACAAGGGGTCTTATGGCACTGAAGCTTTCTTT	CASGRDKGSYGTEAFF
TRBJ1-2	TRBD1	-	TRBV5-1	TGCGCCAGCAGCTGGACAGGGGGCGGGACTGGCTACACCTTC	CASSWTGGGTGYTF
TRBJ1-1	TRBD1	-	TRBV5-1	TGCGCCAGCAGCCCCGGACAGGGGGCAACTGAAGCTTTCTTT	CASSPGQGATEAFF
TRBJ1-1	TRBD1	-	TRBV10-3	TGTGCCATCAGTGACAGGGGGCGCGTTATGAACACTGAAGCTTTCTTT	CAISDRGRVMNTEAFF
TRBJ1-3	-	-	TRBV5-1	TGCGCCAGCAGCTTACAGCTACTTGACTCTGGAAACACCATATATTTT	CASSLQLLDSGNTIYF
TRBJ2-5	TRBD1	-	TRBV5-1	TGCGCCAGCAGCTGGGGGGACAGGGAGGAGACCCAGTACTTC	CASSWGDREETQYF
TRBJ1-2	-	-	TRBV21-1	TGTGCCAGCAGCAGGACAGATAACTATGGCTACACCTTC	CASSRTDNYGYTF
TRBJ1-6	-	few	TRBV7-9	TGTGCCAGCAGCCCTATGAGAACGACAGGATTGTCTTCACCCCTCCACTTT	CASSPMRTTGLSSPLHF
TRBJ1-6	-	-	TRBV5-4	TGTGCCACCTCGGACAGTCCGGGCAATAATTCACCCCTCCACTTT	CATSDSPGNNSPLHF
TRBJ2-7	TRBD2	-	TRBV30	TGTGCCTGGGGGCGGGAGATCCGGGAGCAGTACTTC	CAWGREIREQYF
TRBJ2-1	TRBD2	-	TRBV6-6	TGTGCCAGCAGTTACTCGATCGGGGGGGGACGGCATGAGCAGTTCTTC	CASSYSIGGGRHEQFF
TRBJ2-2	-	-	TRBV9	TGTGCCAGCAGCGTAGATCCGGAAGCGAACACCGGGGAGCTGTTTTTT	CASSVDPEANTGELFF
TRBJ2-7	-	-	TRBV4-1	TGCGCCAGCAGCCATTTGGACGGCTACGAGCAGTACTTC	CASSHLDGYEQYF
TRBJ1-4	TRBD1	-	TRBV3-1/TRBV3-2	TGTGCCAGCAGCCTTCGACAGGGCTATGGGGCTAATGAAAAACTGTTTTTT	CASSLRQGYGANEKLFF
TRBJ2-7	-	-	TRBV13	TGTGCCAGCAGCTCTCGAGGGTGGGACTTCTACGAGCAGTACTTC	CASSSRGWDFYEQYF
TRBJ1-4	-	-	TRBV2	TGTGCCAGCAGTGAAAACCGAATAAGTGAAAAACTGTTTTTT	CASSENRISEKLFF
TRBJ2-7	TRBD2	few	TRBV5-6	TGTGCCAGCACCCGAGGCGGGAGCTCCTACGAGCAGTACTTC	CASTRGGSSYEQYF
TRBJ1-1	-	-	TRBV15	TGTGCCACCAGCAGGGGAAAGGGCACTGAAGCTTTCTTT	CATSRGKGTEAFF
TRBJ1-2	-	-	TRBV5-1	TGCGCCAGCAGCTGGGTAAGACAGTTGGATGGCTACACCTTC	CASSWVRQLDGYTF
TRBJ2-7	-	-	TRBV27	TGTGCCAGCAGTTCTAGACGATCTAGCTACGAGCAGTACTTC	CASSSRRSSYEQYF
TRBJ1-2	TRBD1	-	TRBV5-1	TGCGCCAGCAGACTAGGACAGGCCCCACGAGGCTACACCTTC	CASRLGQAPRGYTF
TRBJ2-7	TRBD1	-	TRBV6-5	TGTGCCAGCAGTTACCCGACAGGGTACTACGAGCAGTACTTC	CASSYPTGYYEQYF
TRBJ2-2	TRBD2	-	TRBV7-3	TGTGCCAGCAGCTCCGGACTAGCGAAGAACACCGGGGAGCTGTTTTTT	CASSSGLAKNTGELFF
TRBJ2-7	-	once	TRBV12-5	TGTGCTAGTGGCTTTGGGGGGTTCTCCTACGAGCAGTACTTC	CASGFGGFSYEQYF
TRBJ2-2	-	few	TRBV24-1	TGTGCCACCAGTAGGGTCGCCGGGGAGCTGTTTTTT	CATSRVAGELFF
TRBJ2-7	-	-	TRBV2	TGTGCCAGCAGTGAGTCCCGGCGCGAGCAGTACTTC	CASSESRREQYF
TRBJ2-7	-	-	TRBV5-1	TGCGCCAGCACAATCTCGCCACAGTTCGAGCAGTACTTC	CASTISPQFEQYF
TRBJ2-2	-	-	TRBV19	TGTGCCAGTAGTATAGCACAGACCACCGGGGAGCTGTTTTTT	CASSIAQTTGELFF
TRBJ2-1	TRBD2	-	TRBV14	TGTGCCAGCAGCCAAGATCTACTACTAGCGGGGGGTCGGCAGTTCTTC	CASSQDLLLAGGRQFF
TRBJ2-7	TRBD2	-	TRBV10-2	TGCGCCAGCAGTGAGGGAGCGGGAGAACCCTACGAGCAGTACTTC	CASSEGAGEPYEQYF
TRBJ2-3	TRBD2	-	TRBV9	TGTGCCAGCAGCGTGGGACTAGCGGTGACAGATACGCAGTATTTT	CASSVGLAVTDTQYF
TRBJ2-7	-	-	TRBV7-9	TGTGCCAGCAGCCCTTGGACACCTCTGTACTTC	CASSPWTPLYF
TRBJ1-2	-	once	TRBV24-1	TGTGCCACCAGTGATTCCCCTCCTTCGGGCTACACCTTC	CATSDSPPSGYTF
TRBJ2-2	-	-	TRBV7-9	TGTGCCAGCAGCTTTCTGGCGGGCCGCGGGGAGCTGTTTTTT	CASSFLAGRGELFF
TRBJ2-5	-	-	TRBV4-1	TGCGCCAGCAGCAATTGGGCCGGGGGAGAGACCCAGTACTTC	CASSNWAGGETQYF
TRBJ2-1	-	-	TRBV3-1/TRBV3-2	TGTGCCAGCAGCGCGGGGACTGGCTACCGTGAGCAGTTCTTC	CASSAGTGYREQFF
TRBJ1-1	-	-	TRBV18	TGTGCCAGCTCAATTACAGGGAAGGGTACCACTGAAGCTTTCTTT	CASSITGKGTTEAFF
TRBJ2-1	TRBD2	-	TRBV2	TGTGCCAGCAGTCAAAGACTAGCGGGGAATCGGTTCTTC	CASSQRLAGNRFF
TRBJ1-1	-	-	TRBV5-1	TGCGCCAGCAGCTTGGTCCTCACGGGGTACACTGAAGCTTTCTTT	CASSLVLTGYTEAFF
TRBJ1-2	-	-	TRBV9	TGTGCCAGCAGCCCTTCCGGGACCATGGGTCAAGGCTACACCTTC	CASSPSGTMGQGYTF
TRBJ2-7	TRBD1	-	TRBV7-2	TGTGCCAGCAGCTCACGGACAGGGCGGTTGGGCGAGCAGTACTTC	CASSSRTGRLGEQYF
TRBJ2-1	TRBD2	-	TRBV2	TGTGCCAGCAGTGTCGGACTAGCGGGGGACTACAATGAGCAGTTCTTC	CASSVGLAGDYNEQFF
TRBJ1-1	-	few	TRBV3-1/TRBV3-2	TGTGCCAGCAGCCACAGAAACACTGAAGCTTTCTTT	CASSHRNTEAFF
TRBJ2-3	-	-	TRBV5-4	TGTGCCAGCAGCTTGGGACAGGACACAGATACGCAGTATTTT	CASSLGQDTDTQYF
TRBJ1-2	-	once	TRBV28	TGTGCCAGCAGTTTCGAGAACTATGGCTACACCTTC	CASSFENYGYTF
TRBJ2-2	-	-	TRBV3-1/TRBV3-2	TGTGCCAGCAGCCATCTCTTGACCGGGGAGCTGTTTTTT	CASSHLLTGELFF
TRBJ1-6	-	-	TRBV19	TGTGCCAGCTCGTCTTGGGGGGGTAACAATTCACCCCTCCACTTT	CASSSWGGNNSPLHF
TRBJ1-6	TRBD1	-	TRBV19	TGTGCCAACCAGGGGGAAGGTTGTGGGGGAAATTCACCCCTCCACTTT	CANQGEGCGGNSPLHF
TRBJ1-5	-	few	TRBV18	TGTGCCAGCTCACCAGACACTAGCAATCAGCCCCAGCATTTT	CASSPDTSNQPQHF
TRBJ2-7	-	few	TRBV5-1	TGCGCCAGCAGCTCGGACTCCCTTCTTGACTACGAGCAGTACTTC	CASSSDSLLDYEQYF
TRBJ1-2	-	-	TRBV7-8	TGTGCCAGCAGCTTAAGGGCAGCCTATGGCTACACCTTC	CASSLRAAYGYTF
TRBJ1-1	-	medium-sized	TRBV7-8	TGTGCCAGCAGCTTACAAGCAGGAAAAACTTTCTTT	CASSLQAGKTFF